One and the same sample provided the 10 T cell receptor beta chains below, sequenced in a study of CD8 T cells in ankylosing spondylitis. TCRdb itself ran the 5' RACE reads through MiXCR, one entry per CDR3 protein. The sample consists of 300,000 to 350,000 distinct CDR3 sequences, roughly 11% of them appearing once. Sequenced: blood, either unsorted or a sorted T cell fraction (not recorded which). Receptors were obtained from a female donor with ankylosing spondylitis or in good health (not recorded which).

This clonotype was counted a few times. The chain joins TRBV3-1 to TRBJ2-3, with TRBD2 matching 14 bases. The CDR3 contains 20 residues. Germline V gives CDR1 LGHDT, CDR2 YNNKEL (reference sequence). With V trimmed by 4 bases and J by 0 bases, 12 bases remained unmatched. CDR3 coding DNA: TGTGCCAGCAGCCTCTCTCCGGGACTAGCGGGGGTAACTAGCACAGATACGCAGTATTTT. Protein product: CASSLSPGLAGVTSTDTQYF.

V is TRBV5-1 and J is TRBJ2-2, with 7 positions matching TRBD1. The CDR3 is made up of 16 amino acids. Germline-derived CDR1 and CDR2 are SGHRS and YFSETQ. J gave up 3 bases and V 7 bases, and 12 bases lay outside the gene matches. CDR3 in DNA: TGCGCCAGCTCTAACAGGGGCCGGCGGGACACCGGGGAGCTGTTTTTT. This codes for CASSNRGRRDTGELFF.

This clonotype was seen at least ten times. The CDR3 sequence is CASSLEDSTYNEQFF. The CDR3, as DNA: TGCGCCAGCAGCTTGGAGGACTCGACTTACAATGAGCAGTTCTTC. This rearrangement joins TRBV5-1 to TRBJ2-1; D perhaps matches TRBD2 (5 bases). Germline CDR1 reads SGHRS; CDR2 reads YFSETQ. The CDR3 has 15 residues. V was shortened by 0 bases and J by 4 bases, with 11 bases between the two germline ends.

This clonotype was detected ten times or more. The genes are TRBV20-1 and TRBJ1-1; D is unclear. Germline V gene data show CDR1 as DFQATT and CDR2 as SNEGSKA (reference sequence). Trimming shortened V by 6 bases and J by 1 base, and 12 bases separated the two germline ends. The CDR3 totals 13 residues. CDR3 protein: CSAPPPGNTEAFF. As DNA, the CDR3 is TGCAGTGCACCACCGCCGGGGAACACTGAAGCTTTCTTT.

This clonotype occurred a few times. CDR3 sequence reads: CASSLAGGGGQETQYF. CDR3 bases: TGTGCCAGCAGCTTAGCTGGGGGGGGTGGCCAAGAGACCCAGTACTTC. The rearrangement uses TRBV7-6 and TRBJ2-5, with 7 bases aligning to TRBD2. The CDR3 sequence is 16 residues long. Germline trimming cut 0 bases from V and 1 base from J; bases unmatched to any gene: 5. From germline, CDR1 is SGHVS and CDR2 FNYEAQ.

This chain links TRBV5-4 with TRBJ1-2; 9 nucleotides align to TRBD1. Looked up from germline, CDR1 is SGHNT and CDR2 is YYREEE (reference sequence). The trim removed 7 bases at V and 6 bases at J, leaving 7 bases unmatched. CDR3 length: 13 residues. As DNA, the CDR3 is TGTGCCAGCGGGACAGGGCTTGTTCATGGCTACACCTTC. Its translation is CASGTGLVHGYTF.

In this sample, this clonotype turned up many times. In DNA form, the CDR3 reads TGCAGTGCTCAGGACAGGGGATTTGGGGAGCAGTACTTC. Translated: CSAQDRGFGEQYF. V is TRBV20-1 and J is TRBJ2-7; 9 nucleotides agree with TRBD1. V shed 5 bases and J 7 bases; nucleotides not matched to a gene: 9. Per the germline V gene, CDR1 is DFQATT and CDR2 is SNEGSKA (reference sequence). This CDR3 region has 13 residues.

This chain uses TRBV28 with TRBJ1-2, with D possibly TRBD1 on 5 matching bases. Germline-derived CDR1 and CDR2 are MDHEN and SYDVKM. V lost 5 bases, J lost 1 base, and 14 bases lay in between. The CDR3 contains 15 residues. The CDR3 nucleotides are TGTGCCAGCAGTACCTCGGGGCAGCTTAACTATGGCTACACCTTC. Amino acids: CASSTSGQLNYGYTF.

J is TRBJ2-2 and V is TRBV20-1; TRBD1 agrees at 9 bases. The germline gives CDR1 DFQATT, CDR2 SNEGSKA (reference sequence). Losses at the gene ends were 6 bases for V and 5 bases for J; bases not matched to a gene: 13. The CDR3 runs to 16 residues. CDR3 nucleotides: TGCAGTGCCCACGCCGCGGACAGGGGAGAGACCGGGGAGCTGTTTTTT. As protein: CSAHAADRGETGELFF.

This clonotype came up many times. The V call is TRBV20-1, the J call TRBJ2-1; 9 nucleotides match TRBD2. CDR1 DFQATT and CDR2 SNEGSKA come from the germline V gene (reference sequence). This CDR3 has 16 residues. The junction had 14 bases not matched to a gene; V was cut back by 6 bases and J by 5 bases. The CDR3 here is CSASLSGLAYDNEQFF. CDR3 DNA sequence: TGCAGTGCCAGTCTGTCTGGACTAGCGTACGACAATGAGCAGTTCTTC.